This paragraph covers one TCR beta chain sequence. Its specificity is not known. Libraries were prepared by immunoSEQ multiplex PCR; TCRdb keeps only in-frame clonotypes and omits some of them. Of around 110,000 clones listed, roughly 87% are singletons. The sample originates from a study of T cell responses to AZD1222 COVID-19 vaccine. General study findings and limits: After two AZD1222 doses, spike-specific TCR breadth and depth rose versus day 0. Baseline antibody screening turned up just a handful of seropositive AZD1222 recipients. Sampling captured repertoires only after the peak T cell response.

This TCR came from an adult in good health. This material consisted of peripheral blood, taken on day 0 of AZD1222 vaccination.

The CDR3 nucleotides are TGTGCCACCAGTGATACCGGGACAGGGGATACGCAGTATTTT. Translating gives CATSDTGTGDTQYF. The V and J genes are TRBV24-1 and TRBJ2-3; 9 bases map to TRBD1. The germline CDR1 and CDR2 sequences are KGHDR and SFDVKD. This CDR3 spans 14 amino acids. V trimming: 3 bases; J trimming: 6 bases; junction bases outside the gene matches: 3.